A single sample gave rise to the 3 T cell receptor beta chains below, sequenced in a study of OX40 agonist ivuxolimab in advanced cancers. Only in-frame clones appear in the TCRdb table, and some are missing; sequencing was by immunoSEQ multiplex PCR. The sample yields 71,000 or so clones, approximately 86% seen once. The sequencing here drew on CD4+ or CD8+ T cells sorted from blood, taken in a trial of the OX40 agonist ivuxolimab. Receptor source: an adult with an advanced solid tumor such as melanoma, head and neck, liver or kidney cancer.

This clone was counted once. The rearrangement uses TRBV11-2 and TRBJ1-1; D remains ambiguous. Per the germline V gene, CDR1 is SGHAT and CDR2 is FQNNGV. The CDR3 is made up of 11 amino acids. V lost 3 bases and J 7 bases, leaving 6 bases between the germline ends. The CDR3 here is CASSFQVEAFF. As DNA, the CDR3 is TGTGCCAGCAGCTTCCAGGTTGAAGCTTTCTTT.

This clone was recorded once. This chain links TRBV6-4 with TRBJ2-1; the D gene could be TRBD1 or TRBD2 (6 bases each). Germline CDR1 is MRHNA and CDR2 is SNTAGT. The V gene lost 4 bases and the J gene lost 2 bases, with 9 bases spanning the gap. CDR3 length: 14 amino acids. Written as DNA, the CDR3 is TGTGCCAGCAGTGTTCGGGGGCCCTACAATGAGCAGTTCTTC. It is translated as CASSVRGPYNEQFF.

The table lists this clone with a count of one. The chain carries TRBV2 and TRBJ2-1; either TRBD1 or TRBD2 may supply D (6 bases each). Between the trimmed V and J ends, which lost 7 bases and 7 bases, there was a span of 17 bases. This CDR3 region has 14 residues. Per the germline V gene, CDR1 is SNHLY and CDR2 is FYNNEI. In DNA form, the CDR3 reads TGTGCCAGCACGGGGGCGGGTTTCCGGAATGAGCAGTTCTTC. Amino acids: CASTGAGFRNEQFF.